These 2 T cell receptor beta chains came from one sample sequenced in a study of blood T cell repertoires in COVID-19. Some clones are missing from TCRdb's copy, which holds only in-frame ones; the method was immunoSEQ multiplex PCR. The data contain under 150,000 clones, around four fifths of them singletons. Sequencing was done on a sample of peripheral blood. The receptors originated from a woman aged 40 to 50 with acute or convalescent COVID-19.

The rearrangement links TRBV5-1 to TRBJ2-1; 10 bases align to TRBD2. Unmatched junction bases numbered 3, after V lost 6 bases and J lost 0 bases. CDR3 length: 15 residues. Germline V CDR1 and CDR2: SGHRS, YFSETQ. CDR3 sequence: CASTAGGLSYNEQFF. DNA for the CDR3: TGCGCCAGCACAGCGGGGGGGCTCTCCTACAATGAGCAGTTCTTC.

J is TRBJ1-1 and V is TRBV5-5, with 10 bases that match TRBD1. This CDR3 spans 16 amino acids. Germline values: CDR1 SGHKS, CDR2 YYEKEE (reference sequence). V trimming: 4 bases; J trimming: 5 bases; junction bases outside the gene matches: 11. CDR3 sequence: CASSQAAGTGATEAFF. CDR3 coding DNA: TGTGCCAGCAGCCAGGCGGCCGGGACAGGGGCTACTGAAGCTTTCTTT.